This entry concerns a single T cell receptor beta chain. This specimen belongs to a study of blood T cell repertoires in COVID-19. Study-level information: Sites in the United States, Italy and Spain provided acute and convalescent COVID-19 samples. Sample material is recorded as cDNA or gDNA derived from T cells, B-cell-depleted T cells, or PBMCs.

Participants had their cohort set by participant-reported clinical history. The CDR3 runs to 15 residues. V was cut by 6 bases and J by 2 bases, with 16 bases left in between. Germline assignment: CDR1 MDHEN and CDR2 SYDVKM. Generated by immunoSEQ multiplex PCR, the TCRdb table keeps only in-frame clones and is missing some. The table lists hundreds of thousands of clones, approximately 90% of them singletons, with around 1.7% in the top ten. Sequenced input: PBMCs or T cells enriched from blood (not recorded which). The TCR sequence derives from a man aged 40-49 years who had recovered from COVID-19. The chain has TRBV28 and TRBJ2-5; D might be TRBD2 (6 bases). DNA for the CDR3: TGTGCCAGCAGGGGGGGTGGGGCAGGACAAGAGACCCAGTACTTC. This translates into CASRGGGAGQETQYF.